In its sample, the clone carrying this T cell receptor beta chain was seen a few times. Antigen unknown. Method: immunoSEQ multiplex PCR; TCRdb's copy keeps in-frame clones and lacks some. The repertoire holds 8,500 to 9,500 clones, with approximately 67% as singletons. This specimen belongs to a study of T cells in pancreatic ductal adenocarcinoma. Notes on the study in general: Mean clonality was about 0.11 in tumors and 0.06 to 0.085 in blood, not significantly different.

The selected patients with pancreatic ductal adenocarcinoma had surgery but no neoadjuvant therapy. Germline CDR1 is LNHNV and CDR2 is YYDKDF (reference sequence). The CDR3 covers 13 residues. The junction had 10 bases not matched to a gene; V was cut back by 5 bases and J by 12 bases. Source material: pancreatic tumor tissue. This sequence joins TRBV15 and TRBJ2-1, with 7 bases that match TRBD2. This clonotype originated in a human donor with pancreatic ductal adenocarcinoma. CDR3 DNA sequence: TGTGCCACCAGCTTACAAGGCGGCGGGAGGCAGTTCTTC. Translation gives CATSLQGGGRQFF.